The 27 T cell receptor beta chains listed next were all sequenced from one sample in a study of blood T cell repertoires in COVID-19. The data were produced by immunoSEQ multiplex PCR, yet TCRdb's version contains in-frame clones alone and is incomplete. The sample yields a few hundred thousand clones, about 81% seen once. Sample: PBMCs or T cells enriched from blood (not recorded which). The receptors here all came from a man between 40 and 49 years old who had recovered from COVID-19.

CDR3 coding DNA: TGTGCCAGCAGCTTGCCGGATGTCGGGGGGGCGACGGGCAATCAGCCCCAGCATTTT. Amino acids: CASSLPDVGGATGNQPQHF. The chain has TRBV5-4 and TRBJ1-5, with D perhaps matching TRBD1 (6 bases). The CDR3 is made up of 19 amino acids. Looked up from germline, CDR1 is SGHNT and CDR2 is YYREEE (reference sequence). Trimming pared 1 base from V and 2 bases from J, leaving 22 bases between.

V is TRBV9 and J is TRBJ1-1; tentative D call: TRBD1 (5 bases). V lost 3 bases and J 0 bases, leaving 21 bases between the germline ends. Looked up from germline, CDR1 is SGDLS and CDR2 is YYNGEE. The length of the CDR3 is 18 residues. CDR3 sequence: CASSAAVGGGTVNTEAFF. The CDR3 DNA is TGTGCCAGCAGCGCGGCTGTTGGGGGGGGTACGGTGAACACTGAAGCTTTCTTT.

This clone was picked up one time. CDR3: CASSERGLNTEAFF. Written as DNA, the CDR3 is TGTGCCAGCAGTGAAAGGGGATTGAACACTGAAGCTTTCTTT. The chain is built from TRBV6-1 and TRBJ1-1, with D possibly being TRBD1 (5 bases). V shed 2 bases and J shed 0 bases, with 7 bases lying between them. Germline V gives CDR1 MNHNS, CDR2 SASEGT. This CDR3 region has 14 residues.

The gene calls are TRBV30 and TRBJ1-5; 11 nucleotides align to TRBD1. The trim removed 2 bases at V and 6 bases at J, leaving 6 bases unmatched. Germline V gene lookup returns CDR1 GTSNPN and CDR2 SVGIG (reference sequence). This CDR3 comprises 15 residues. CDR3 amino acids: CAWSYGGTGGQPQHF. In DNA form, the CDR3 reads TGTGCCTGGAGTTATGGCGGGACAGGGGGTCAGCCCCAGCATTTT.

The chain employs TRBV6-6 and TRBJ1-3; 9 nucleotides line up with TRBD1. The germline V gene encodes CDR1 MNHNY and CDR2 SVGAGI (reference sequence). CDR3 size: 17 residues. J gave up 0 bases and V 5 bases, and 8 bases lay outside the gene matches. Written as DNA, the CDR3 is TGTGCCAGCAGTCCGCGGACAGGGGCTCTCTCTGGAAACACCATATATTTT. This codes for CASSPRTGALSGNTIYF.

V is TRBV19 and J is TRBJ2-3, with D unresolved. Germline lookup yields CDR1 LNHDA and CDR2 SQIVND (reference sequence). Trimming took off 1 base at V and 2 bases at J, with 13 bases between the two ends. CDR3 size: 16 residues. CDR3 protein: CASSIAPRPLTDTQYF. CDR3 DNA sequence: TGTGCCAGTAGTATAGCTCCTAGGCCCCTCACAGATACGCAGTATTTT. The full variable domain, its missing parts supplied by reference TRBV19 and TRBJ2-3, is DGGITQSPKYLFRKEGQNVTLSCEQNLNHDAMYWYRQDPGQGLRLIYYSQIVNDFQKGDIAEGYSVSREKKESFPLTVTSAQKNPTAFYLCASSIAPRPLTDTQYFGPGTRLTVL.

The V gene is TRBV3-1 (or the pseudogene TRBV3-2), the J gene TRBJ1-6; 9 bases line up with TRBD1. The CDR3 is 14 residues long. V trimming: 4 bases; J trimming: 7 bases; junction bases outside the gene matches: 2. Germline lookup yields CDR1 LGHDT and CDR2 YNNKEL (reference sequence). Here the CDR3 reads CASSRGTGNSPLHF. The CDR3 DNA reads as TGTGCCAGCAGCCGAGGGACAGGGAATTCACCCCTCCACTTT.

The sample holds one count of this clone. The CDR3 region is CNQNRELCGQFF. The DNA for the CDR3 is TGCAACCAAAACAGGGAACTATGTGGGCAGTTCTTC. V and J are TRBV29-1 and TRBJ2-1, with D possibly TRBD1 on 6 matching bases. The germline V gene has CDR1 SQVTM and CDR2 ANQGSEA. The CDR3 is 12 residues long.

The chain is built from TRBV5-1 and TRBJ2-1, with D possibly TRBD1 on 5 matching bases. The V end was cut by 3 bases, the J end by 15 bases, with 13 bases between. CDR3 size: 11 residues. Germline V lookup: CDR1 SGHRS, CDR2 YFSETQ. The CDR3 bases are TGCGCCAGCAGCTATGCAGGGTTGTTGTTCTTC. It specifies CASSYAGLLFF.

The chain links TRBV7-9 to TRBJ1-1; D call uncertain. V lost 2 bases to trimming and J lost 0 bases, with 10 bases between them. This CDR3 contains 15 residues. The germline CDR1 and CDR2 sequences are SEHNR and FQNEAQ (reference sequence). CDR3 loop: CASSLRGSLNTEAFF. The CDR3 region has the DNA TGTGCCAGCAGCTTAAGAGGCAGCCTGAACACTGAAGCTTTCTTT.

The chain links TRBV14 to TRBJ1-3, with D unresolved. Germline CDR1 reads SGHDN; CDR2 reads FVKESK. CDR3 length: 14 amino acids. Trimming took off 6 bases at V and 4 bases at J, with 13 bases between the two ends. CDR3 sequence (DNA): TGTGCCAGCAGTCCTGCGGGGATCGGAAACACCATATATTTT. As protein: CASSPAGIGNTIYF.

V is TRBV6-5 and J is TRBJ2-1; D possibly corresponds to TRBD2 (6 bases). In germline, CDR1 is MNHEY, CDR2 SVGAGI. The CDR3 contains 14 residues. V was pared by 6 bases and J by 7 bases, with 16 bases between. The CDR3 protein is CASSLGGTRNEQFF. In DNA form, the CDR3 reads TGTGCCAGCAGCCTCGGGGGTACAAGGAATGAGCAGTTCTTC.

V is TRBV30 and J is TRBJ1-3, with TRBD1 identical over 7 bases. The ends lost 3 bases at V and 0 bases at J; junction bases unmatched: 8. This CDR3 has 16 residues. Per germline, CDR1 GTSNPN and CDR2 SVGIG (reference sequence). The CDR3 DNA follows: TGTGCCTGGAGCCGGGACAGAGGGGTCTCTGGAAACACCATATATTTT. Protein: CAWSRDRGVSGNTIYF.

The chain recombines TRBV27 with TRBJ2-1; perhaps TRBD1 as D (6 bases). Trimming removed 3 bases at V and 6 bases at J, with 12 bases between. Per the germline V gene, CDR1 is MNHEY and CDR2 is SMNVEV (reference sequence). The CDR3 length is 14 residues. CDR3 protein: CASSFLGGSNEQFF. Written as DNA, the CDR3 is TGTGCCAGCAGTTTCTTAGGGGGAAGCAATGAGCAGTTCTTC.

The genes are TRBV30 and TRBJ1-1; the D is unclear. Trimming took 0 bases from V and 8 from J, leaving 7 bases between them. This CDR3 has 11 residues. Germline values: CDR1 GTSNPN, CDR2 SVGIG (reference sequence). In DNA form, the CDR3 reads TGTGCCTGGAGTGTACGTCGGGAAGCTTTCTTT. Its translation is CAWSVRREAFF. Full variable domain (rest looked up from reference TRBV30 and TRBJ1-1): SQTIHQWPATLVQPVGSPLSLECTVEGTSNPNLYWYRQAAGRGLQLLFYSVGIGQISSEVPQNLSASRPQDRQFILSSKKLLLSDSGFYLCAWSVRREAFFGQGTRLTVV.

The V gene is TRBV29-1, the J gene TRBJ2-5; 7 bases fit TRBD1. V shed 3 bases and J 5 bases; nucleotides not matched to a gene: 12. Germline CDR1 is SQVTM and CDR2 is ANQGSEA. The CDR3 is 15 residues long. CDR3 bases: TGCAGCGTTGAGGGAAGGACAGGCGTCAGGGAGACCCAGTACTTC. Translated: CSVEGRTGVRETQYF.

CDR3 DNA: TGTGCCAGCAGCACCCCCTCCACAGGCCCCGGCTACACCTTC. It translates to CASSTPSTGPGYTF. V gene TRBV7-8 combines with J gene TRBJ1-2, with D perhaps matching TRBD1 (5 bases). Trimming removed 5 bases at V and 8 bases at J, with 18 bases between. CDR3 length: 14 amino acids. Germline CDR1 is SGHVS and CDR2 is FQNEAQ.

The J gene is TRBJ1-2, the V gene TRBV2; 9 bases match TRBD1. Looked up from germline, CDR1 is SNHLY and CDR2 is FYNNEI. The length of the CDR3 is 17 residues. Unmatched junction bases numbered 12, after V lost 1 base and J lost 6 bases. The CDR3 sequence is CASSEGGGTGIRNGYTF. The DNA of the CDR3 is TGTGCCAGCAGTGAAGGAGGGGGGACAGGGATTAGAAATGGCTACACCTTC.

This chain joins TRBV5-1 and TRBJ2-3; TRBD2 matches at 10 bases. This CDR3 is built from 16 residues. Per the germline V gene, CDR1 is SGHRS and CDR2 is YFSETQ. Trimming removed 6 bases from V and 4 bases from J; junction bases left unmatched: 11. CDR3 sequence: CASTGNSGGRSDTQYF. The CDR3 nucleotides read TGCGCCAGCACCGGAAATAGCGGGGGGCGATCAGATACGCAGTATTTT. The complete variable domain, with remaining parts taken from reference TRBV5-1 and TRBJ2-3, reads KAGVTQTPRYLIKTRGQQVTLSCSPISGHRSVSWYQQTPGQGLQFLFEYFSETQRNKGNFPGRFSGRQFSNSRSEMNVSTLELGDSALYLCASTGNSGGRSDTQYFGPGTRLTVL.

This clone was seen at least ten times. The rearrangement links TRBV11-3 to TRBJ2-1; D gene unclear. V lost 5 bases and J 0 bases, leaving 11 bases between the germline ends. Per the germline V gene, CDR1 is SGHNT and CDR2 is YENEEA. The CDR3 sequence is 15 residues long. The CDR3 is CASSTRLASYNEQFF. The DNA for the CDR3 is TGTGCCAGCAGCACCAGACTGGCCTCCTACAATGAGCAGTTCTTC.

This clone has only a few counts. This chain uses TRBV25-1 with TRBJ1-6, with D possibly being TRBD1 (6 bases). CDR3 length: 13 amino acids. CDR1 and CDR2 from the germline V gene are MGHDK and SYGVNS. The ends were cut back, 6 bases at V and 6 bases at J, with 9 bases in the middle. The CDR3 DNA reads TGTGCCAGCAGCAGGGGTCCTAATTCACCCCTCCACTTT. Its protein is CASSRGPNSPLHF. The full variable domain, completed using reference TRBV25-1 and TRBJ1-6, is EADIYQTPRYLVIGTGKKITLECSQTMGHDKMYWYQQDPGMELHLIHYSYGVNSTEKGDLSSESTVSRIRTEHFPLTLESARPSHTSQYLCASSRGPNSPLHFGNGTRLTVT.

This clone was seen only a few times. This chain connects TRBV7-2 to TRBJ2-1, with 10 bases that match TRBD1. V lost 8 bases to trimming and J lost 10 bases; unmatched junction nucleotides: 5. Germline V gene sequence: CDR1 SGHTA, CDR2 FQGNSA. This CDR3 comprises 12 residues. The CDR3: CASGDRGTEQFF. CDR3 DNA: TGTGCCAGCGGGGACAGGGGAACGGAGCAGTTCTTC.

Note on this clone: The same CDR3 is also encoded by other DNA sequences in this sample. V and J are TRBV7-9 and TRBJ2-1; 7 nucleotides align to TRBD2. The junction had 4 bases not matched to a gene; V was cut back by 4 bases and J by 1 base. Germline V gene sequence: CDR1 SEHNR, CDR2 FQNEAQ (reference sequence). The CDR3 runs 15 residues. The CDR3 loop reads CASSSTGGSYNEQFF. The DNA for the CDR3 is TGTGCCAGCAGCTCAACGGGAGGATCCTACAATGAGCAGTTCTTC.

The V and J genes are TRBV5-1 and TRBJ2-1, with D uncertain. CDR1 SGHRS and CDR2 YFSETQ come from the germline V gene. V dropped 2 bases and J dropped 7 bases, with 7 bases sitting between them. The CDR3 contains 12 residues. DNA of the CDR3: TGCGCCAGCAGCTTCTCCCGGAATGAGCAGTTCTTC. It codes for CASSFSRNEQFF.

This clone was observed a handful of times. The rearrangement uses TRBV12-3 or TRBV12-4 and TRBJ1-5; D gene uncertain. The CDR3 contains 13 residues. The V and J ends lost 5 bases and 5 bases respectively, with 10 bases between them. CDR3 in amino acids: CASSPGRYQPQHF. As DNA, the CDR3 is TGTGCCAGCAGTCCCGGGAGATATCAGCCCCAGCATTTT.

The chain joins TRBV9 to TRBJ2-2, with 7 bases lining up with TRBD1. CDR1 is SGDLS and CDR2 is YYNGEE in the germline V gene. With 0 bases clipped from V and 6 bases from J, the junction kept 5 bases outside the gene matches. The CDR3 has 15 residues. CDR3 bases: TGTGCCAGCAGCGTAGAGGGGGCTCGAGCCGGGGAGCTGTTTTTT. It yields the protein CASSVEGARAGELFF. The full variable domain, rest sourced from reference TRBV9 and TRBJ2-2, is DSGVTQTPKHLITATGQRVTLRCSPRSGDLSVYWYQQSLDQGLQFLIQYYNGEERAKGNILERFSAQQFPDLHSELNLSSLELGDSALYFCASSVEGARAGELFFGEGSRLTVL.

V and J are TRBV5-1 and TRBJ2-2, with a possible D match to TRBD1 (6 bases). With 0 bases removed from V and 6 bases from J, the gap between germline ends came to 12 bases. Germline V gene data show CDR1 as SGHRS and CDR2 as YFSETQ. The CDR3 has 15 residues. The CDR3 is CASSLVWGQAGELFF. In nucleotides, the CDR3 is TGCGCCAGCAGCTTGGTATGGGGGCAGGCCGGGGAGCTGTTTTTT.